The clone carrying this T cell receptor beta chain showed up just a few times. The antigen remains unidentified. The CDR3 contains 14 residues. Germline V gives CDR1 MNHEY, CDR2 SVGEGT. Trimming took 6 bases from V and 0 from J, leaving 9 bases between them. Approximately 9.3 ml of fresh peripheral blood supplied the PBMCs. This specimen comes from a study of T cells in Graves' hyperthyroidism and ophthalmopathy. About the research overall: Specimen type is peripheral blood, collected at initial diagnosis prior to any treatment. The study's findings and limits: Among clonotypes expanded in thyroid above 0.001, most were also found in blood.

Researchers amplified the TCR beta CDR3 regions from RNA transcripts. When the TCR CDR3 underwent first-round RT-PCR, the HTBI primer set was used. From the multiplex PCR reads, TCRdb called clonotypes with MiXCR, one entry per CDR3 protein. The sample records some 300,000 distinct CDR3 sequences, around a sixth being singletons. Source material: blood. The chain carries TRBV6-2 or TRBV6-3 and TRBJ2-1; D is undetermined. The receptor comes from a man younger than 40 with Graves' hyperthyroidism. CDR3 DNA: TGTGCCAGCAGGACGGATGGCTCCTACAATGAGCAGTTCTTC. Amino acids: CASRTDGSYNEQFF.